This TCR beta chain was identified during a study of T cell repertoires in cytomegalovirus infection. For the study at large: Indications of both CMV infection and matching HLA type were provided by public TCR beta signatures.

This clonotype was found a few times. Its antigen is not known. V lost 0 bases and J 6 bases, leaving 15 bases between the germline ends. This CDR3 region has 15 residues. Germline CDR1 is DFQATT and CDR2 is SNEGSKA (reference sequence). Broader study findings: The cumulative frequency of public TCR beta families identified carriers of CMV plus the relevant HLA. The ex vivo response was dominated by HLA-C-restricted CMV-specific TCR beta clonotypes.

TCRdb analysed the reads with MiXCR anew, one entry per CDR3 protein. Found here are about 140,000 distinct CDR3 sequences, 5% to 6.5% of them singletons; the top ten hold under 20%. The source material was PBMCs. This TCR was sampled from a human donor in good health (CMV status not recorded). Some clones in this sample may be carry-over from other donors' samples. The chain is built from TRBV20-1 and TRBJ2-1, with D perhaps matching TRBD1 (6 bases). For the CDR3, the DNA is TGCAGTGCTAGAGATCGACTGGGGGCGACCAATGAGCAGTTCTTC. Translated: CSARDRLGATNEQFF.